This T cell receptor (beta chain) came from a study of blood T cells in healthy people across ages. Next came a second PCR, run for about 6 to 12 cycles, which used a sample-barcoded 5' primer along with a J-beta primer mix. TCRdb processed the 5' RACE reads anew with MiXCR; each CDR3 protein has one entry. The top ten hold roughly 10% of the sample, which has 1.5 million to 2 million distinct CDR3 sequences, about 31% seen once. This clonotype occurred a few times. The length of the CDR3 is 13 residues. The germline gives CDR1 DFQATT, CDR2 SNEGSKA (reference sequence). V lost 5 bases and J 1 base, leaving 11 bases between the germline ends.

The rearrangement links TRBV20-1 to TRBJ1-1; TRBD1 might be the D (5 bases). Sequencing was carried out using blood. This clonotype was obtained from a woman aged 25 to 39 in good health. CDR3 loop: CSADTDKNTEAFF. The CDR3, as DNA: TGCAGTGCTGATACGGACAAGAACACTGAAGCTTTCTTT.